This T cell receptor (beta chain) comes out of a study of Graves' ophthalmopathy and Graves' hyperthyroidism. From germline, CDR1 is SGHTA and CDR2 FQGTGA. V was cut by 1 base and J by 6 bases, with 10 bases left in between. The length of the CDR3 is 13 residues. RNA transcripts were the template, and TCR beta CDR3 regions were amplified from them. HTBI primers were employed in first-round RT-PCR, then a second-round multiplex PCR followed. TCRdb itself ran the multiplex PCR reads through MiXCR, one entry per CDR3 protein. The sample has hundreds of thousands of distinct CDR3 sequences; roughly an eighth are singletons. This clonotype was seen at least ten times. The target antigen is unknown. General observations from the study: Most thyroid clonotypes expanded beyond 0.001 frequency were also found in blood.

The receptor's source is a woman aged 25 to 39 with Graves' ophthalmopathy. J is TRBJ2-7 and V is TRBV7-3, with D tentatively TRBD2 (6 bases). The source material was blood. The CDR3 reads CASSLNRRGEQYF. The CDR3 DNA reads TGTGCCAGCAGCTTAAACAGGAGGGGCGAGCAGTACTTC.